This note documents a single T cell receptor (beta chain) sequence. Its antigen is unknown. Profiling relied on immunoSEQ multiplex PCR, and the TCRdb table lists in-frame clones only, not all of them. The sample lists roughly 180,000 clones, about 72% seen once, with around 15% in the top ten. These data originate in a study of cytotoxic CD8 clonotypes in ibrutinib-treated CLL. For the study at large: The response samples were taken once patients had been treated for a median of about 12 months, range 6 to 36. General observations from the study: While tracking circulating CD8+ T-cell counts, baseline clonality exceeded that of age-matched healthy donors.

The CDR3 is 13 residues long. In germline, CDR1 is SGHNT, CDR2 YYREEE (reference sequence). V dropped 4 bases and J dropped 2 bases, with 9 bases sitting between them. The TCR comes from a human donor with chronic lymphocytic leukemia. The sequencing here drew on PBMCs, taken after 24 months of ibrutinib treatment. This chain links TRBV5-4 with TRBJ1-2, with TRBD1 as a possible D gene (5 bases). CDR3 protein: CASSPRDNYGYTF. The CDR3 DNA reads TGTGCCAGCAGCCCTAGGGACAACTATGGCTACACCTTC.